This T cell receptor (beta chain) was profiled in a study of post-analysis software for immune sequencing data. Background on the study: Recorded subtypes: relapsing-remitting, secondary progressive, progressive-relapsing; some patients unannotated.

Prepared TCR beta cDNA libraries contained unique molecular identifiers. Between about 0.95 and 11 million T cells gave rise to hundreds of thousands of cDNA molecules. TCRdb fed the PCR reads into MiXCR, producing one record per CDR3 protein. The sample shows hundreds of thousands of distinct CDR3 sequences, about 57% of them seen only once. J was trimmed by 1 base and V by 6 bases; bases with no gene match: 11. This CDR3 contains 17 residues. Study-level findings and limits: Batch-mates among the samples co-clustered strongly by F measure. A handful of TRBV segments appeared more often in patients than in controls, and TRBV5-6, TRBV5-1 and TRBV20-1 were among these.

Note on this clonotype: What it binds is not known.

The clonotype was recovered from a girl aged 10 to 17 with multiple sclerosis. This chain joins TRBV12-3 or TRBV12-4 and TRBJ2-3; the match to TRBD2 covers 9 bases. The specimen sequenced was blood. The CDR3 bases are TGTGCCAGCAGATATTCCCCGGGCGGGAGGGGCACAGATACGCAGTATTTT. Protein product: CASRYSPGGRGTDTQYF.